One sample yielded the 10 T cell receptor beta chains listed below, sequenced in a study of shared clonotypes between healthy human individuals. Profiled with immunoSEQ multiplex PCR; TCRdb holds only in-frame clones, not every one. The sample carries roughly 100,000 clones, 67% recorded once. Specimen: memory CD8+ T cells sorted from blood. Subset described: CD45RO+ cells pooled with CCR7-negative TemRA cells. The receptors stem from a woman in her 30s in good health.

The rearrangement joins TRBV2 to TRBJ2-7; D perhaps matches TRBD2 (7 bases). In germline, CDR1 is SNHLY, CDR2 FYNNEI. Deletions cut 4 bases from V and 2 bases from J, with 15 bases between. This CDR3 has 15 residues. The CDR3, as DNA: TGTGCCAGCAGTGCCCTCGGGGGGCGCCCCTACGAGCAGTACTTC. Translating it yields CASSALGGRPYEQYF.

The chain carries TRBV2 and TRBJ2-5, with 8 bases matching TRBD1. Germline trimming cut 8 bases from V and 3 bases from J; bases unmatched to any gene: 8. Germline V gene data show CDR1 as SNHLY and CDR2 as FYNNEI. This CDR3 contains 14 residues. The CDR3 DNA follows: TGTGCCAGCGTAAGGACAGGGTACGAAGAGACCCAGTACTTC. It encodes CASVRTGYEETQYF.

This clone was seen at least ten times. This chain connects TRBV30 to TRBJ1-4, with 10 bases lining up with TRBD1. Germline V gives CDR1 GTSNPN, CDR2 SVGIG (reference sequence). The CDR3 consists of 14 residues. V gave up 2 bases and J gave up 6 bases; unmatched junction bases: 3. For the CDR3, the DNA is TGTGCCTGGAGTCCCGGGACAGGGGATGAAAAACTGTTTTTT. This encodes CAWSPGTGDEKLFF.

The V call is TRBV30, the J call TRBJ2-1, with 11 bases lining up with TRBD2. The CDR3 has 15 residues. CDR1 and CDR2 from the germline V gene are GTSNPN and SVGIG (reference sequence). With V trimmed by 6 bases and J by 4 bases, 8 bases remained unmatched. CDR3 in amino acids: CACPKGLADYNEQFF. The CDR3 bases are TGTGCCTGCCCGAAGGGACTAGCGGATTACAATGAGCAGTTCTTC.

Only one count was recorded for this clone. This chain joins TRBV5-6 and TRBJ2-7; D unclear. CDR1 and CDR2 (germline): SGHDT, YYEEEE. This CDR3 has 16 amino acids. V lost 3 bases to trimming and J lost 5 bases, with 21 bases between them. As DNA, the CDR3 is TGTGCCAGCAGCTCCCGCGGAGCTCAATTAGGACACGAGCAGTACTTC. Translating gives CASSSRGAQLGHEQYF.

This clone appeared many times. The V call is TRBV19, the J call TRBJ2-1; D ambiguous. V shed 4 bases and J shed 1 base, with 11 bases lying between them. CDR1 LNHDA and CDR2 SQIVND come from the germline V gene (reference sequence). The CDR3 contains 15 residues. The CDR3 coding sequence is TGTGCCAGTAGTAGCCTCGATCGGTCCTACAATGAGCAGTTCTTC. Its translation: CASSSLDRSYNEQFF.

The chain couples TRBV7-7 to TRBJ1-3; maybe TRBD1 (5 bases). The CDR3 contains 19 residues. Germline V gene data show CDR1 as SSHAT and CDR2 as FNYEAQ (reference sequence). Deletions cut 2 bases from V and 1 base from J, with 21 bases between. The CDR3 region is CASSLLPGPGFESGNTIYF. The CDR3 DNA follows: TGTGCCAGCAGCTTACTTCCGGGGCCTGGCTTCGAATCTGGAAACACCATATATTTT.

The chain recombines TRBV11-3 with TRBJ1-6, with 8 nucleotides matching TRBD1. Unmatched junction bases numbered 4, after V lost 4 bases and J lost 8 bases. Germline CDR1 is SGHNT and CDR2 is YENEEA. The CDR3 consists of 14 residues. CDR3 sequence (DNA): TGTGCCAGCAGCTCAGGGGGCGGGTATTCACCCCTCCACTTT. It is translated as CASSSGGGYSPLHF.

At least ten counts were recorded for this clone. V usage is TRBV27 and J usage is TRBJ2-2; no clear D. The V gene lost 5 bases and the J gene lost 7 bases, with 11 bases spanning the gap. This CDR3 is built from 13 residues. Germline V gene lookup returns CDR1 MNHEY and CDR2 SMNVEV (reference sequence). The CDR3 bases are TGTGCCAGCAGTCATCTAGTGGTCGGGGAGCTGTTTTTT. Its translation is CASSHLVVGELFF.

This clone was seen a handful of times. The chain joins TRBV6-5 to TRBJ2-7; 10 bases match TRBD2. The V gene end was trimmed by 6 bases and the J gene end by 3 bases; junction bases not matched to a gene: 2. CDR1 is MNHEY and CDR2 is SVGAGI in the germline V gene. The CDR3 covers 13 residues. The CDR3 DNA is TGTGCCAGCAGGAAGCGGGAGGGCTACGAGCAGTACTTC. It yields the protein CASRKREGYEQYF.